These 32 T cell receptor beta chains came from one sample sequenced in a study of a mutant IDH1 vaccine in newly diagnosed glioma. Sequencing was performed with immunoSEQ multiplex PCR; in TCRdb, only in-frame clones are kept and a portion is missing. The sample has 88,000 or so clones, roughly 85% seen once; the top ten hold about 2.2%. Their recognized antigens are unknown. Time point in this sample: week 23, last vaccination. Every vaccination contained 300 ug of the mutant IDH1 20-mer peptide and was paired with topical imiquimod. The starting material was PBMCs, obtained from a glioma patient whose treatment included an IDH1 peptide vaccine. The source is a man aged 25 to 40 with glioma. Some clones in this sample may be carry-over from other donors' samples.

This sequence joins TRBV28 and TRBJ1-2; D is uncertain. Per germline, CDR1 MDHEN and CDR2 SYDVKM. This CDR3 contains 12 residues. V was pared by 5 bases and J by 6 bases, with 10 bases between. CDR3 loop: CASSRESDGYTF. Here the CDR3 DNA reads TGTGCCAGCAGTCGAGAGTCCGATGGCTACACCTTC.

J is TRBJ1-1 and V is TRBV28; D gene ambiguous. The CDR3 is 14 residues long. Germline V gene data show CDR1 as MDHEN and CDR2 as SYDVKM. Trimming cost V 2 bases and J 4 bases, with 11 bases left between them. CDR3 in amino acids: CASSLGGRGTEAFF. In nucleotides, the CDR3 is TGTGCCAGCAGTTTAGGCGGGAGAGGCACTGAAGCTTTCTTT.

The chain combines TRBV19 with TRBJ1-6, with 8 bases identical to TRBD1. Germline CDR1 and CDR2: LNHDA and SQIVND (reference sequence). This CDR3 region has 16 residues. Losses at the gene ends were 5 bases for V and 7 bases for J; bases not matched to a gene: 10. The CDR3 loop is CASSALGQGENSPLHF. CDR3 nucleotide sequence: TGTGCCAGTAGTGCTCTCGGACAGGGTGAGAATTCACCCCTCCACTTT.

J is TRBJ2-7 and V is TRBV30; 8 bases are shared with TRBD1. Trimming removed 0 bases from V and 4 bases from J; junction bases left unmatched: 8. Germline V gene data show CDR1 as GTSNPN and CDR2 as SVGIG (reference sequence). This CDR3 has 15 residues. In DNA, the CDR3 is TGTGCCTGGAGTGTAGGCGGGACAGGCCATTACGAGCAGTACTTC. As protein: CAWSVGGTGHYEQYF. Full variable domain (remainder filled in from reference TRBV30 and TRBJ2-7): SQTIHQWPATLVQPVGSPLSLECTVEGTSNPNLYWYRQAAGRGLQLLFYSVGIGQISSEVPQNLSASRPQDRQFILSSKKLLLSDSGFYLCAWSVGGTGHYEQYFGPGTRLTVT.

The genes are TRBV9 and TRBJ2-3, with D possibly matching TRBD1 (5 bases). Germline CDR1 reads SGDLS; CDR2 reads YYNGEE. The V and J ends lost 8 bases and 3 bases respectively, with 16 bases between them. The CDR3 is 14 residues long. In DNA, the CDR3 is TGTGCCAGTAAGACAGACCTCTTAACAGATACGCAGTATTTT. Its protein is CASKTDLLTDTQYF.

The chain joins TRBV15 to TRBJ1-2; TRBD1 agrees at 10 bases. V was clipped by 9 bases and J by 10 bases; unmatched bases: 5. This CDR3 has 11 amino acids. CDR1 and CDR2 from the germline V gene are LNHNV and YYDKDF (reference sequence). DNA of the CDR3: TGTGCCACTAGACAGGGGGCCGACTACACCTTC. Amino acids: CATRQGADYTF.

This clone occurred once. The J gene is TRBJ2-3, the V gene TRBV9; 7 bases line up with TRBD1. V was pared by 3 bases and J by 2 bases, with 6 bases of the junction left unmatched. The CDR3 is 15 amino acids. From germline, CDR1 is SGDLS and CDR2 YYNGEE. The CDR3 sequence is CASSGARGHTDTQYF. CDR3 DNA: TGTGCCAGCAGCGGGGCGAGGGGGCACACAGATACGCAGTATTTT. Full variable domain (rest looked up from reference TRBV9 and TRBJ2-3): DSGVTQTPKHLITATGQRVTLRCSPRSGDLSVYWYQQSLDQGLQFLIQYYNGEERAKGNILERFSAQQFPDLHSELNLSSLELGDSALYFCASSGARGHTDTQYFGPGTRLTVL.

This sequence joins TRBV5-1 and TRBJ2-5; D remains ambiguous. The CDR3 contains 14 residues. V was cut by 5 bases and J by 0 bases, with 11 bases left in between. From germline, CDR1 is SGHRS and CDR2 YFSETQ. The CDR3 DNA sequence: TGCGCCAGCAGTGTGTCGGTTAACCAAGAGACCCAGTACTTC. Its translation is CASSVSVNQETQYF.

As for this clone: Mismatch with germline at one junction end may stem from a read error. The V gene is TRBV18, the J gene TRBJ2-7; D might be TRBD1 (6 bases). CDR1 is KGHSH and CDR2 is LQKENI in the germline V gene. This CDR3 has 13 residues. CDR3 in amino acids: CTSSSSRGSEQYF. The CDR3 region has the DNA TGTACCAGCTCAAGTAGCAGGGGCTCCGAGCAGTACTTC.

This chain links TRBV29-1 with TRBJ2-2; D perhaps matches TRBD2 (5 bases). Germline V gives CDR1 SQVTM, CDR2 ANQGSEA. The CDR3 covers 15 residues. Trimming left V 6 bases short and J 5 bases short, with 19 bases between. In nucleotides, the CDR3 is TGCAGCGTCCACAAGGCGGCTAGCAATACCGGGGAGCTGTTTTTT. It yields the protein CSVHKAASNTGELFF.

The rearrangement links TRBV5-1 to TRBJ2-3; a weak D match, TRBD1 (6 bases). The germline V and J ends were trimmed by 0 bases and 3 bases, with 8 bases remaining between them. The CDR3 runs 14 residues. Germline V gene data show CDR1 as SGHRS and CDR2 as YFSETQ. In DNA form, the CDR3 reads TGCGCCAGCAGCTTGGGGGACACTACAGATACGCAGTATTTT. Its protein is CASSLGDTTDTQYF.

J is TRBJ1-5 and V is TRBV7-9; TRBD1 matches 10 bases. The CDR3 has 16 residues. Per germline, CDR1 SEHNR and CDR2 FQNEAQ (reference sequence). V shed 4 bases, J shed 6 bases, and the junction held 9 bases outside the gene matches. The CDR3, as DNA: TGTGCCAGCAGCTCGGGGACAGGGGAGATGGGTCAGCCCCAGCATTTT. Protein sequence: CASSSGTGEMGQPQHF. Using reference TRBV7-9 and TRBJ1-5 for the parts outside the CDR3, the full variable domain is DTGVSQNPRHKITKRGQNVTFRCDPISEHNRLYWYRQTLGQGPEFLTYFQNEAQLEKSRLLSDRFSAERPKGSFSTLEIQRTEQGDSAMYLCASSSGTGEMGQPQHFGDGTRLSIL.

The chain recombines TRBV7-9 with TRBJ1-1; D remains unclear. CDR3 length: 15 amino acids. Germline CDR1 is SEHNR and CDR2 is FQNEAQ (reference sequence). Trimming removed 4 bases at V and 3 bases at J, with 15 bases between. In nucleotides, the CDR3 is TGTGCCAGCAGCTCCGCCGTACTGTCGGACACTGAAGCTTTCTTT. It codes for CASSSAVLSDTEAFF.

V is TRBV5-1 and J is TRBJ2-7; 9 nucleotides line up with TRBD1. The length of the CDR3 is 14 residues. Trimming at V came to 2 bases and at J to 6 bases, leaving 6 bases not matched to a gene. Germline loops: CDR1 SGHRS, CDR2 YFSETQ. CDR3 sequence (DNA): TGCGCCAGCAGCTTAATACAGGGGGCGAGCGAGCAGTACTTC. This sequence encodes CASSLIQGASEQYF.

The chain joins TRBV5-1 to TRBJ1-1; 7 nucleotides match TRBD1. The trim removed 4 bases at V and 4 bases at J, leaving 4 bases unmatched. This CDR3 contains 13 residues. CDR1 is SGHRS and CDR2 is YFSETQ in the germline V gene. The CDR3 region is CASSLSGGTEAFF. CDR3 nucleotides: TGCGCCAGCAGCCTTTCAGGGGGCACTGAAGCTTTCTTT.

This chain uses TRBV28 with TRBJ1-6, with 12 bases fitting TRBD1. The length of the CDR3 is 15 residues. Germline V gene lookup returns CDR1 MDHEN and CDR2 SYDVKM. V dropped 8 bases and J dropped 9; count of bases not matched to a gene: 8. The CDR3 loop is CASGSGTGGVSPLHF. The CDR3 coding sequence is TGTGCCAGCGGCTCCGGGACAGGGGGCGTTTCACCCCTCCACTTT. Full variable domain (missing parts from reference TRBV28 and TRBJ1-6): DVKVTQSSRYLVKRTGEKVFLECVQDMDHENMFWYRQDPGLGLRLIYFSYDVKMKEKGDIPEGYSVSREKKERFSLILESASTNQTSMYLCASGSGTGGVSPLHFGNGTRLTVT.

V gene TRBV27 combines with J gene TRBJ2-5; D gene unclear. The CDR3 runs 11 residues. CDR1 MNHEY and CDR2 SMNVEV come from the germline V gene (reference sequence). V lost 7 bases, J lost 2 bases, and 5 bases lay in between. The CDR3 is CASTIQETQYF. CDR3 sequence (DNA): TGTGCCAGCACCATACAAGAGACCCAGTACTTC.

CDR3 DNA: TGCAGCGCCGATGGGGGATTGGGGTTCAGGGAGACCCAGTACTTC. It specifies CSADGGLGFRETQYF. This chain links TRBV29-1 with TRBJ2-5; D might be TRBD1 or TRBD2, each matching 5 bases. This CDR3 has 15 residues. V lost 7 bases and J 5 bases, leaving 23 bases between the germline ends. CDR1 SQVTM and CDR2 ANQGSEA come from the germline V gene.

Only one count was recorded for this clone. The chain is built from TRBV28 and TRBJ1-2, with D tentatively TRBD1 (5 bases). With 6 bases removed from V and 5 bases from J, the gap between germline ends came to 19 bases. The CDR3 sequence is 15 residues long. The germline CDR1 and CDR2 sequences are MDHEN and SYDVKM. The CDR3 spells CASRSPQGVQYGYTF. CDR3 DNA sequence: TGTGCCAGCAGATCCCCCCAGGGTGTCCAATATGGCTACACCTTC.

This chain connects TRBV7-6 to TRBJ2-1, with D perhaps TRBD1 (7 bases). Trimming removed 1 base at V and 9 bases at J, with 16 bases between. Germline CDR1 is SGHVS and CDR2 is FNYEAQ. This CDR3 is 15 amino acids long. CDR3 residues: CASSLEDRRVSEQFF. The CDR3 region has the DNA TGTGCCAGCAGCTTAGAGGACAGGAGGGTCAGTGAGCAGTTCTTC.

The V call is TRBV9, the J call TRBJ2-5, with 9 bases matching TRBD1. Germline CDR1 SGDLS, CDR2 YYNGEE. The CDR3 consists of 14 residues. The junction had 4 bases not matched to a gene; V was cut back by 4 bases and J by 3 bases. The CDR3 nucleotides read TGTGCCAGCAGCCCCTGGACAGGGGAAGAGACCCAGTACTTC. Protein: CASSPWTGEETQYF.

The gene calls are TRBV7-8 and TRBJ2-7, with TRBD1 matching over 9 bases. The CDR3 consists of 15 residues. From germline, CDR1 is SGHVS and CDR2 FQNEAQ. V lost 1 base and J lost 4; bases outside the gene matches: 5. The CDR3 DNA reads TGTGCCAGCAGCTTAGTAAGACAGGGGGAATACGAGCAGTACTTC. It is translated as CASSLVRQGEYEQYF.

The chain uses TRBV15 and TRBJ2-7; 12 bases are shared with TRBD2. V trimming: 0 bases; J trimming: 2 bases; junction bases outside the gene matches: 8. The germline V gene encodes CDR1 LNHNV and CDR2 YYDKDF (reference sequence). This CDR3 has 18 amino acids. CDR3 DNA sequence: TGTGCCACCAGCAGAGAAATAGGACTAGCGGGGAGCGCCTACGAGCAGTACTTC. It is translated as CATSREIGLAGSAYEQYF.

This sequence joins TRBV7-3 and TRBJ2-3; D unresolved. CDR1 and CDR2 (germline): SGHTA, FQGTGA. This CDR3 region has 14 residues. Trimming removed 5 bases from V and 4 bases from J, with 13 bases in between. The CDR3 DNA follows: TGTGCCAGCAGCCGTTTCAAAGGAGCAGATACGCAGTATTTT. It translates to CASSRFKGADTQYF.

The V call is TRBV29-1, the J call TRBJ1-2, with D possibly matching TRBD1 (6 bases). With 7 bases removed from V and 4 bases from J, the gap between germline ends came to 16 bases. Germline V CDR1 and CDR2: SQVTM, ANQGSEA. This CDR3 contains 13 residues. For the CDR3, the DNA is TGCAGCGCTCAACAGGGAACGGCCTATGGCTACACCTTC. It yields the protein CSAQQGTAYGYTF.

The chain has TRBV4-2 and TRBJ2-3; D might be TRBD2 (5 bases). Deletions cut 1 base from V and 5 bases from J, with 10 bases between. From germline, CDR1 is LGHNA and CDR2 YNFKEQ. CDR3 length: 14 residues. CDR3: CASSQGSSEDTQYF. CDR3 in DNA: TGTGCCAGCAGCCAAGGAAGTAGCGAAGATACGCAGTATTTT.

The rearrangement uses TRBV7-2 and TRBJ2-7, with a weak D call TRBD2 (6 bases). There are 15 residues in the CDR3. Germline V CDR1 and CDR2: SGHTA, FQGNSA. The V end lost 1 base, the J end lost 1 base, and 11 bases lay between the germline ends. CDR3 nucleotide sequence: TGTGCCAGCAGCTTAGTAGCGGCCTTTTCCTACGAGCAGTACTTC. It encodes CASSLVAAFSYEQYF.

The chain combines TRBV11-2 with TRBJ2-7; D is undetermined. Germline V lookup: CDR1 SGHAT, CDR2 FQNNGV. V dropped 4 bases and J dropped 7 bases, with 14 bases sitting between them. CDR3 size: 13 residues. CDR3 coding DNA: TGTGCCAGCAGCTACGGGTCTTCGAGGGAGCAGTACTTC. It translates to CASSYGSSREQYF.

The chain has TRBV28 and TRBJ2-2; 7 nucleotides line up with TRBD1. CDR1 and CDR2 from the germline V gene are MDHEN and SYDVKM. CDR3 size: 16 residues. V trimming: 2 bases; J trimming: 3 bases; junction bases outside the gene matches: 6. This chain's CDR3 is CASSLGDRVDTGELFF. In nucleotides, the CDR3 is TGTGCCAGCAGTTTAGGCGACAGGGTTGACACCGGGGAGCTGTTTTTT.

The genes are TRBV9 and TRBJ1-2, with unresolved D. The CDR3 sequence is 15 residues long. Germline V gene lookup returns CDR1 SGDLS and CDR2 YYNGEE. With 3 bases removed from V and 3 bases from J, the gap between germline ends came to 15 bases. The CDR3 nucleotides read TGTGCCAGCAGCGACCGAGACCCTCTTGACTATGGCTACACCTTC. Its protein product is CASSDRDPLDYGYTF.

The chain couples TRBV30 to TRBJ2-1, with D hard to call. The CDR3 totals 11 residues. Trimming cost V 2 bases and J 6 bases, with 5 bases left between them. Looked up from germline, CDR1 is GTSNPN and CDR2 is SVGIG (reference sequence). This CDR3 is CAWSFPNEQFF. The CDR3 DNA follows: TGTGCCTGGAGTTTTCCCAATGAGCAGTTCTTC.

The rearrangement joins TRBV6-5 to TRBJ1-3, with D hard to call. Per the germline V gene, CDR1 is MNHEY and CDR2 is SVGAGI. The V end lost 5 bases, the J end lost 0 bases, and 8 bases lay between the germline ends. CDR3 length equals 14 residues. The DNA for the CDR3 is TGTGCCAGCAGTGTCGGCCTCTCTGGAAACACCATATATTTT. Its translation is CASSVGLSGNTIYF.